The 7 T cell receptor beta chains below all came from one sample that was sequenced in a study of blood T cell repertoires in COVID-19. Produced via immunoSEQ multiplex PCR; TCRdb's table is partial and in-frame only. The repertoire includes tens of thousands of clones, around 90% of them detected once, and 15% sits in the top ten. Sequenced material: peripheral blood. These receptors were obtained from a male donor with acute or convalescent COVID-19.

The chain recombines TRBV12-3 or TRBV12-4 with TRBJ2-7, with D maybe TRBD2 (5 bases). CDR3 length: 13 residues. V was pared by 4 bases and J by 4 bases, with 11 bases between. The CDR3 bases are TGTGCCAGCAGTTCATATCAGCGGTACGAGCAGTACTTC. As protein: CASSSYQRYEQYF.

The chain couples TRBV5-1 to TRBJ2-7, with 14 bases identical to TRBD2. Germline trimming cut 1 base from V and 7 bases from J; bases unmatched to any gene: 10. The germline V gene encodes CDR1 SGHRS and CDR2 YFSETQ. The length of the CDR3 is 17 residues. In nucleotides, the CDR3 is TGCGCCAGCAGCTTGTTGGGACTAGCGGGGGCCCCTGGAGAGCAGTACTTC. This sequence encodes CASSLLGLAGAPGEQYF.

The chain couples TRBV19 to TRBJ1-5; D not resolved. The CDR3 contains 16 residues. From germline, CDR1 is LNHDA and CDR2 SQIVND (reference sequence). Trimming shortened V by 3 bases and J by 5 bases, and 17 bases separated the two germline ends. This CDR3 reads CASSIGRGKAHQPQHF. CDR3 sequence (DNA): TGTGCCAGTAGTATCGGGAGAGGGAAAGCCCATCAGCCCCAGCATTTT. Full variable domain (missing parts from reference TRBV19 and TRBJ1-5): DGGITQSPKYLFRKEGQNVTLSCEQNLNHDAMYWYRQDPGQGLRLIYYSQIVNDFQKGDIAEGYSVSREKKESFPLTVTSAQKNPTAFYLCASSIGRGKAHQPQHFGDGTRLSIL.

V and J are TRBV6-5 and TRBJ1-2; D gene unclear. In germline, CDR1 is MNHEY, CDR2 SVGAGI. The CDR3 has 14 residues. V was pared by 10 bases and J by 0 bases, with 15 bases between. This chain's CDR3 is CATQAGDANYGYTF. The CDR3 nucleotides are TGTGCCACCCAGGCGGGCGACGCTAACTATGGCTACACCTTC.

This chain connects TRBV14 to TRBJ2-1; 7 bases line up with TRBD1. Germline trimming cut 0 bases from V and 0 bases from J; bases unmatched to any gene: 2. CDR1 SGHDN and CDR2 FVKESK come from the germline V gene. The CDR3 runs to 16 residues. The CDR3 region has the DNA TGTGCCAGCAGCCAAGATAGGGACAGCTCCTACAATGAGCAGTTCTTC. This sequence encodes CASSQDRDSSYNEQFF.

CDR3 bases: TGTGCCAGTAGGACAGGGGGCGGAGTGGATCAGCCCCAGCATTTT. Translation: CASRTGGGVDQPQHF. The chain couples TRBV19 to TRBJ1-5; 10 positions agree with TRBD1. The CDR3 is 15 residues long. Trimming took 6 bases from V and 5 from J; bases not matched to a gene: 7. Looked up from germline, CDR1 is LNHDA and CDR2 is SQIVND (reference sequence).

This clone appeared a few times. The chain couples TRBV5-6 to TRBJ2-7, with 10 positions matching TRBD1. The CDR3 loop spans 15 amino acids. Germline CDR1 and CDR2: SGHDT and YYEEEE. The trim removed 4 bases at V and 2 bases at J, leaving 6 bases unmatched. Here the CDR3 reads CASSPYGQGAYEQYF. CDR3 coding DNA: TGTGCCAGCAGCCCGTATGGACAGGGGGCCTACGAGCAGTACTTC.